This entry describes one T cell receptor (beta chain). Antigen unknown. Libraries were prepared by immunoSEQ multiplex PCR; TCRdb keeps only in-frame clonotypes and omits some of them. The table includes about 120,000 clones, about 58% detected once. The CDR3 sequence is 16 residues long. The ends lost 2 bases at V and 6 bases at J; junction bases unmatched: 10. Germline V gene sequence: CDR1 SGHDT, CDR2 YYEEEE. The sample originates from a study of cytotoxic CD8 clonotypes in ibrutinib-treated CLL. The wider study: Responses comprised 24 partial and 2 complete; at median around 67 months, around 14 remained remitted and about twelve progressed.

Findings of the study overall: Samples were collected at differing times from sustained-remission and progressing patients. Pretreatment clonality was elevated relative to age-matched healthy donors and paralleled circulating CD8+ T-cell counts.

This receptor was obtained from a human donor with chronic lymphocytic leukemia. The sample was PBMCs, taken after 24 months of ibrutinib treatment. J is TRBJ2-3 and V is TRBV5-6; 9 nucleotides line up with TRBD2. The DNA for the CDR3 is TGTGCCAGCAGCTTCCCAGGAGCGGGGGGAGTCGATACGCAGTATTTT. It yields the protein CASSFPGAGGVDTQYF.